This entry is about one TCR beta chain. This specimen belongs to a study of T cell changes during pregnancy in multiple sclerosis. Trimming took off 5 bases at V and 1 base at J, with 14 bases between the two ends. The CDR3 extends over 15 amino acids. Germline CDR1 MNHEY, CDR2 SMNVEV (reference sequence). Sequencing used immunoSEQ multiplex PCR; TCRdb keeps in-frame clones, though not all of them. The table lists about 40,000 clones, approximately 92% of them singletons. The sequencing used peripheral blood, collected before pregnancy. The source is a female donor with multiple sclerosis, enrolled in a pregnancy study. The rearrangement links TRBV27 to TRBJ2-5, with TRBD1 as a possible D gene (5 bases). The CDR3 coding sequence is TGTGCCAGCAGTCCCCTGGGGCAGGGCCAAGAGACCCAGTACTTC. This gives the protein CASSPLGQGQETQYF.